These 16 T cell receptor beta chains share one sample of origin, sequenced in a study of T cell repertoires in ileal Crohn's disease. Method: immunoSEQ multiplex PCR; TCRdb's copy keeps in-frame clones and lacks some. The sample has thousands of clones, approximately 85% seen once. Specimen: ileal tissue. These receptors all come from an adult with Crohn's disease.

V is TRBV11-2 and J is TRBJ1-2, with D perhaps TRBD1 (6 bases). There are 15 residues in the CDR3. The germline CDR1 and CDR2 sequences are SGHAT and FQNNGV. The V end was cut by 0 bases, the J end by 5 bases, with 13 bases between. In DNA form, the CDR3 reads TGTGCCAGCAGCTTAGATCAAGTGGGGGCGTATGGCTACACCTTC. It yields the protein CASSLDQVGAYGYTF.

V and J are TRBV9 and TRBJ2-3, with D perhaps TRBD2 (6 bases). The length of the CDR3 is 15 residues. Trimming shortened V by 6 bases and J by 0 bases, and 14 bases separated the two germline ends. CDR1 is SGDLS, CDR2 YYNGEE, per germline. This chain's CDR3 is CASTQSEGSTDTQYF. Written as DNA, the CDR3 is TGTGCCAGCACCCAGTCGGAGGGAAGCACAGATACGCAGTATTTT.

This chain uses TRBV4-2 with TRBJ2-3, with TRBD2 matching over 8 bases. Losses at the gene ends were 0 bases for V and 3 bases for J; bases not matched to a gene: 11. Germline V gives CDR1 LGHNA, CDR2 YNFKEQ. This CDR3 comprises 18 residues. The CDR3, as DNA: TGTGCCAGCAGCCAAGAAACCAGCGGGAGTTGGGGGACAGATACGCAGTATTTT. This translates into CASSQETSGSWGTDTQYF.

With respect to this clone: At one boundary the junction diverges from the germline segment, which might be a read error. The chain combines TRBV7-7 with TRBJ1-5, with 8 nucleotides matching TRBD1. Germline V gene data show CDR1 as SSHAT and CDR2 as FNYEAQ (reference sequence). This CDR3 has 20 amino acids. The CDR3 DNA reads as TGTGCTAGCAGCTTAGGATGTTTGGTTACCGGGACAGGAGCTAATCAGCCCCAGCATTTT. It translates to CASSLGCLVTGTGANQPQHF.

The chain links TRBV7-2 to TRBJ2-3; 7 bases match TRBD1. Germline assignment: CDR1 SGHTA and CDR2 FQGNSA. The V and J ends lost 5 bases and 3 bases, in that order; junction bases with no gene match: 5. The CDR3 has 14 residues. The CDR3 region has the DNA TGTGCCAGCAGCGTCAGGGGGAGAACAGATACGCAGTATTTT. Amino acid sequence: CASSVRGRTDTQYF.

The table lists this clone with a few counts. The chain couples TRBV7-9 to TRBJ1-1, with D hard to call. V was pared by 5 bases and J by 0 bases, with 7 bases between. This CDR3 has 13 residues. CDR1 and CDR2 from the germline V gene are SEHNR and FQNEAQ (reference sequence). The CDR3 coding sequence is TGTGCCAGCAGCCTGAAGGTGAACACTGAAGCTTTCTTT. Translated: CASSLKVNTEAFF.

The chain employs TRBV7-6 and TRBJ1-5; D perhaps matches TRBD1 (6 bases). V dropped 6 bases and J dropped 4 bases, with 16 bases sitting between them. The CDR3 has 15 amino acids. From germline, CDR1 is SGHVS and CDR2 FNYEAQ. For the CDR3, the DNA is TGTGCCAGCAGTTCCGGGACGCAGGGGAATCAGCCCCAGCATTTT. As protein: CASSSGTQGNQPQHF.

This clone was seen a handful of times. The chain recombines TRBV5-6 with TRBJ2-7; D is tentatively TRBD1 or TRBD2 (6 bases each). V lost 5 bases and J lost 6, with 18 bases in between. CDR3 length: 14 residues. Germline-derived CDR1 and CDR2 are SGHDT and YYEEEE. CDR3 DNA sequence: TGTGCCAGCAGGGGCGGGACAAGACGGGGCGAGCAGTACTTC. Its protein is CASRGGTRRGEQYF.

This chain uses TRBV5-6 with TRBJ1-6; 7 nucleotides align to TRBD1. V lost 1 base and J lost 1; bases outside the gene matches: 2. Germline V CDR1 and CDR2: SGHDT, YYEEEE. CDR3 length: 16 amino acids. The CDR3 sequence: CASSLQTGSYNSPLHF. CDR3 DNA: TGTGCCAGCAGCTTGCAGACAGGGTCCTATAATTCACCCCTCCACTTT. The variable domain in full, completed from reference TRBV5-6 and TRBJ1-6, reads DAGVTQSPTHLIKTRGQQVTLRCSPKSGHDTVSWYQQALGQGPQFIFQYYEEEERQRGNFPDRFSGHQFPNYSSELNVNALLLGDSALYLCASSLQTGSYNSPLHFGNGTRLTVT.

This sequence joins TRBV7-2 and TRBJ2-1, with 12 positions matching TRBD1. This CDR3 comprises 14 residues. Germline loops: CDR1 SGHTA, CDR2 FQGNSA. V lost 5 bases to trimming and J lost 9 bases; unmatched junction nucleotides: 5. The CDR3 bases are TGTGCCAGCAGCACCGGGACAGGGGGCCTTGAGCAGTTCTTC. Its protein is CASSTGTGGLEQFF.

V usage is TRBV7-9 and J usage is TRBJ1-1, with D tentatively TRBD1 (6 bases). The CDR3 extends over 15 amino acids. Trimming removed 1 base from V and 4 bases from J, with 13 bases in between. CDR1 is SEHNR and CDR2 is FQNEAQ in the germline V gene (reference sequence). The CDR3 region has the DNA TGTGCCAGCAGCTTAGGAGGGGGAGCACGCACTGAAGCTTTCTTT. Translation gives CASSLGGGARTEAFF.

This clone was counted between two and nine times. The rearrangement uses TRBV27 and TRBJ2-3; maybe TRBD2 (6 bases). This CDR3 has 15 residues. Germline V gene lookup returns CDR1 MNHEY and CDR2 SMNVEV (reference sequence). Trimming took off 6 bases at V and 5 bases at J, with 18 bases between the two ends. The CDR3 loop reads CASSEAGRDEDTQYF. The CDR3 DNA is TGTGCCAGCAGCGAGGCCGGGAGAGATGAAGATACGCAGTATTTT.

This clone was observed a single time. CDR3 region: CASSTRQGEYEQYF. DNA of the CDR3: TGTGCCAGCAGCACCCGACAGGGGGAGTACGAGCAGTACTTC. V and J are TRBV9 and TRBJ2-7; 9 bases are shared with TRBD1. J was trimmed by 4 bases and V by 4 bases; bases with no gene match: 6. The CDR3 loop spans 14 amino acids. CDR1 is SGDLS and CDR2 is YYNGEE in the germline V gene.

This chain links TRBV10-2 with TRBJ2-3; D may match TRBD1 or TRBD2 (5 bases each). V was shortened by 6 bases and J by 2 bases, with 15 bases between the two germline ends. CDR1 and CDR2 from the germline V gene are WSHSY and SAAADI. CDR3 length equals 15 residues. For the CDR3, the DNA is TGCGCCAGCAGGACGGGACGAGGAAACACAGATACGCAGTATTTT. As protein: CASRTGRGNTDTQYF.

As regards this clone: The sample contains more than one DNA sequence encoding this CDR3. The J gene is TRBJ2-6, the V gene TRBV7-3; 12 bases line up with TRBD1. The junction had 5 bases not matched to a gene; V was cut back by 1 base and J by 4 bases. This CDR3 has 18 residues. Germline assignment: CDR1 SGHTA and CDR2 FQGTGA. CDR3 protein: CASSLKGQGATGANVLTF. CDR3 DNA sequence: TGTGCCAGCAGCTTAAAGGGACAGGGGGCGACCGGGGCCAACGTCCTGACTTTC.

The chain combines TRBV14 with TRBJ2-7; TRBD1 aligns across 11 bases. V shed 8 bases, J shed 2 bases, and the junction held 5 bases outside the gene matches. This CDR3 has 14 amino acids. In germline, CDR1 is SGHDN, CDR2 FVKESK. The CDR3 loop reads CASRGQGAPYEQYF. CDR3 nucleotide sequence: TGTGCCAGCCGAGGACAGGGGGCCCCCTACGAGCAGTACTTC.